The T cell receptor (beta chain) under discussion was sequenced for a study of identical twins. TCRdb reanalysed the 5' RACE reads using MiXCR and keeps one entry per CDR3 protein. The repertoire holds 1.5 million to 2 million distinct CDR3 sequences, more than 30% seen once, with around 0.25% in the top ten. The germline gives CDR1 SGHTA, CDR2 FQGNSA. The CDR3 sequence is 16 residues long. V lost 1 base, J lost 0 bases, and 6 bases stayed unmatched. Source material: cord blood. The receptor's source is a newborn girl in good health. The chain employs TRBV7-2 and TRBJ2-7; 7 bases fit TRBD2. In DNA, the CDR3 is TGTGCCAGCAGCTTAGTTCGGGAGGCCAGCTCCTACGAGCAGTACTTC. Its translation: CASSLVREASSYEQYF. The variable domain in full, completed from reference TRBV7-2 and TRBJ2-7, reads GAGVSQSPSNKVTEKGKDVELRCDPISGHTALYWYRQSLGQGLEFLIYFQGNSAPDKSGLPSDRFSAERTGGSVSTLTIQRTQQEDSAVYLCASSLVREASSYEQYFGPGTRLTVT.